The source of this TCR beta chain is a study of cytomegalovirus exposure and HLA in healthy donors. Study observations and caveats: The authors later found most CMV-associated TCR beta chains appeared HLA-restricted. Another analysis was done later, and it associated 15,000 or so TCR beta sequences with HLA alleles at 0.05 false discovery rate.

PCR employed 60 Vbeta and 13 Jbeta primers. Measured with immunoSEQ multiplex PCR; TCRdb has only the in-frame clones, and not every one. The table lists tens of thousands of clones, roughly 71% of them singletons, with 30% to 40% in the top ten. This clone came up a few times. Its antigen is not identified. Germline V gene data show CDR1 as MNHEY and CDR2 as SMNVEV (reference sequence). With 8 bases clipped from V and 0 bases from J, the junction kept 9 bases outside the gene matches. This CDR3 has 15 residues. Sequencing was performed on PBMCs. This TCR was sampled from a man aged 35 to 55 in good health and CMV-seropositive. The J gene is TRBJ1-1, the V gene TRBV27; TRBD1 aligns across 7 bases. For the CDR3, the DNA is TGTGCCAGCGTCCCCGGGACAGTCATGAACACTGAAGCTTTCTTT. Translating gives CASVPGTVMNTEAFF.